The 3 T cell receptor beta chains listed next were all sequenced from one sample in a study of T cell responses to AZD1222 COVID-19 vaccine. Assay: immunoSEQ multiplex PCR; the TCRdb copy retains only in-frame clones and omits some. The sample includes roughly 100,000 clones, 70% to 90% of them seen just once. The specimen comprised peripheral blood, sampled on day 0 of AZD1222 vaccination. All receptors come from an adult in good health.

The gene calls are TRBV13 and TRBJ1-1; 7 nucleotides agree with TRBD1. Per the germline V gene, CDR1 is PRHDT and CDR2 is FYEKMQ (reference sequence). The CDR3 length is 14 residues. V dropped 5 bases and J dropped 2; count of bases not matched to a gene: 5. CDR3: CASSKYRGNTEAFF. The DNA of the CDR3 is TGTGCCAGCAGCAAGTACAGGGGAAACACTGAAGCTTTCTTT.

The chain recombines TRBV6-1 with TRBJ1-4; no definite D call. The CDR3 covers 14 residues. Germline V gene sequence: CDR1 MNHNS, CDR2 SASEGT. Trimming shortened V by 1 base and J by 5 bases, and 8 bases separated the two germline ends. DNA for the CDR3: TGTGCCAGCAGTGAAGGGGGAGGAAATGAAAAACTGTTTTTT. As protein: CASSEGGGNEKLFF.

The J gene is TRBJ1-2, the V gene TRBV27, with D uncertain. Germline assignment: CDR1 MNHEY and CDR2 SMNVEV (reference sequence). This CDR3 has 13 residues. V was clipped by 4 bases and J by 5 bases, with 11 bases between them. The CDR3 sequence is CASSSDAYYGYTF. CDR3 nucleotides: TGTGCCAGCAGTTCGGACGCCTATTATGGCTACACCTTC.